This T cell receptor beta chain originates from a study of regulatory T cells in long-lasting Graves disease. Study-level information: The term persistent Graves' disease signified upward of 5 years on antithyroid drugs with positive TSH receptor antibodies. Findings and caveats of the study: Researchers reported studying only peripheral blood, not thyroid tissue.

HTBI primers from iRepertoire and Arm-PCR of CDR3 regions yielded the TCR beta libraries. The authors' processing: Identification yielded about 66 TRBV and under 15 TRBJ segments across samples. TCRdb called the multiplex PCR reads again in MiXCR, with one record for every CDR3 protein. TCRdb's processing, not the authors', yielded these V and J calls. The repertoire includes some 470,000 distinct CDR3 sequences, 20% to 25% of them detected once, and over 6% sits in the top ten. This clonotype was observed a few times. The target antigen is unknown. The ends were cut back, 4 bases at V and 3 bases at J, with 10 bases in the middle. CDR1 ENHRY and CDR2 SYGVKD come from the germline V gene. The CDR3 spans 13 residues. The time point here: persistent/refractory GD, antithyroid drugs over 5 years with positive TRAb. Extracted RNA from PBMCs served as the source of the TCR library. All patients originated from an endocrinology department located in Xi'an, China.

Sequencing was performed on peripheral blood mononuclear cells (PBMCs), taken when the disease was refractory, from a patient treated with antithyroid drugs. The TCR was taken from a female donor with Graves disease. The V and J genes are TRBV10-3 and TRBJ2-7; D may be TRBD1 (6 bases). CDR3 bases: TGTGCCATCAGTGGAAGGGGGAGCTACGAGCAGTACTTC. Encoded protein: CAISGRGSYEQYF.